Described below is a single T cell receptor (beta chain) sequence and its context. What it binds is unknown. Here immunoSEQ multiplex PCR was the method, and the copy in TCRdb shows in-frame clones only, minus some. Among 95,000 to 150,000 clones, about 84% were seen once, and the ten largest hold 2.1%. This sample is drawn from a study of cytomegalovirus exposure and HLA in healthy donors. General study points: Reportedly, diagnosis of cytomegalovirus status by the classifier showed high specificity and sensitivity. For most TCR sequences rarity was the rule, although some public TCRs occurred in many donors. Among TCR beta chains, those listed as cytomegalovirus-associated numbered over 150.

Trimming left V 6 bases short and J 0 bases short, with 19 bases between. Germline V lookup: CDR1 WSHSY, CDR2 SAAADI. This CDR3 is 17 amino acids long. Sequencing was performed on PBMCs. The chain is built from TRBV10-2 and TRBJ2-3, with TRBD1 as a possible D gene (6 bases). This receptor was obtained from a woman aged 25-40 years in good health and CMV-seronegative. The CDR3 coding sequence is TGCGCCAGCAGAGTTGACAGGCCGCCTTCTAGCACAGATACGCAGTATTTT. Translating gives CASRVDRPPSSTDTQYF.